This TCR beta chain originates from a study of OX40 agonist ivuxolimab in advanced cancers. Notes on the study in general: With doses of 0.1-3.0 mg/kg, partial responders showed among the lowest clonal expansion.

Measured with immunoSEQ multiplex PCR; TCRdb has only the in-frame clones, and not every one. The data hold about 54,000 clones, with 75% to 90% observed a single time. The CDR3 has 15 amino acids. Germline V CDR1 and CDR2: MDHEN, SYDVKM. The ends were cut back, 7 bases at V and 2 bases at J, with 15 bases in the middle. At cycle 4 day 1, cycle 7 day 1, and baseline, blood was sampled. Points on this clone: The antigen is unknown.

This chain links TRBV28 with TRBJ2-1; D possibly corresponds to TRBD2 (5 bases). Source: CD4+ or CD8+ T cells sorted from blood, taken in a trial of the OX40 agonist ivuxolimab. This clonotype was obtained from an adult with an advanced solid tumor such as melanoma, head and neck, liver or kidney cancer. CDR3 loop: CASTEAANPYNEQFF. In DNA, the CDR3 is TGTGCCAGCACAGAAGCGGCCAATCCCTACAATGAGCAGTTCTTC.